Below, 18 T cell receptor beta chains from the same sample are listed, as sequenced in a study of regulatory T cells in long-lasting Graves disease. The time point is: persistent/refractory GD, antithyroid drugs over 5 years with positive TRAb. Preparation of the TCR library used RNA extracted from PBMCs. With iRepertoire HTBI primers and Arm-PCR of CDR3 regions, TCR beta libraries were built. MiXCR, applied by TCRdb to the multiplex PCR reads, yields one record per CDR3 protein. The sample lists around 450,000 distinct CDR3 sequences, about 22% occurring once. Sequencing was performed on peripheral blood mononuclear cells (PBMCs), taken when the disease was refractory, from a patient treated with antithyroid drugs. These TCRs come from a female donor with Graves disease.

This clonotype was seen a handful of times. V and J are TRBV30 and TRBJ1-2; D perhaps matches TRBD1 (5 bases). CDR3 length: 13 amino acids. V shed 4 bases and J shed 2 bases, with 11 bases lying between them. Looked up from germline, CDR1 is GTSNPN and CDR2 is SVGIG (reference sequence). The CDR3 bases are TGTGCCTGGAAACCAGCAGGGAACTATGGCTACACCTTC. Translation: CAWKPAGNYGYTF.

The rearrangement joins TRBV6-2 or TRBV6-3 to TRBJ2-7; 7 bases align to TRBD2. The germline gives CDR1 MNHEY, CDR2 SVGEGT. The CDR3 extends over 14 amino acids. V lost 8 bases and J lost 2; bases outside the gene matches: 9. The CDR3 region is CASGSGMGAYEQYF. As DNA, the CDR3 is TGTGCCAGCGGGAGCGGGATGGGCGCCTACGAGCAGTACTTC.

The CDR3 region has the DNA TGTGCCAGCAGCCCCTTGGAGTACTCCTACGAGCAGTACTTC. Residues: CASSPLEYSYEQYF. The chain uses TRBV27 and TRBJ2-7; D gene ambiguous. Germline CDR1 and CDR2: MNHEY and SMNVEV (reference sequence). This CDR3 contains 14 residues. V lost 6 bases to trimming and J lost 0 bases, with 12 bases between them.

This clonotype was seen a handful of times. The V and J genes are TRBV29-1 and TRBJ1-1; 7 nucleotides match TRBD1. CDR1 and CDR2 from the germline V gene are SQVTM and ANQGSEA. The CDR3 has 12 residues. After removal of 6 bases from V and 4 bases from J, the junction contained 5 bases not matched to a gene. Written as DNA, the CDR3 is TGCAGCGTCCGAAGACAGGGCACTGAAGCTTTCTTT. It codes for CSVRRQGTEAFF. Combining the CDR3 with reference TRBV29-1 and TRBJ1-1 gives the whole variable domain SAVISQKPSRDICQRGTSLTIQCQVDSQVTMMFWYRQQPGQSLTLIATANQGSEATYESGFVIDKFPISRPNLTFSTLTVSNMSPEDSSIYLCSVRRQGTEAFFGQGTRLTVV.

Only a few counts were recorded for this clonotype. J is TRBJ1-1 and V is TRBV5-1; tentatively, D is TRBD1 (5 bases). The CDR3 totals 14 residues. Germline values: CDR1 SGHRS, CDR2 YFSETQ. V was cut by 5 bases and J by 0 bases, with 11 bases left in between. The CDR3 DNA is TGCGCCAGCAGTGGGGACTGGGTGAACACTGAAGCTTTCTTT. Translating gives CASSGDWVNTEAFF.

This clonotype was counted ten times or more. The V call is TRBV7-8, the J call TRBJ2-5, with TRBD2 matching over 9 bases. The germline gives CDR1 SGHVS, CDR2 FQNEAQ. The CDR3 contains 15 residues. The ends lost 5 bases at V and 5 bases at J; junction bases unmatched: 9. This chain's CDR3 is CASSAYSGSRETQYF. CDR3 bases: TGTGCCAGCAGCGCCTATAGCGGGAGCAGGGAGACCCAGTACTTC.

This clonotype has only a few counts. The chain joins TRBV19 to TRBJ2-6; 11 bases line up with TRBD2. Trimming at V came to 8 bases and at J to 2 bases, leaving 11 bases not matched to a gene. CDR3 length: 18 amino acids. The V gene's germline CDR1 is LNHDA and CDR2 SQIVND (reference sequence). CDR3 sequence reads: CASQLAGVKGAGANVLTF. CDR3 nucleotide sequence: TGTGCCAGTCAACTAGCGGGAGTTAAGGGAGCTGGGGCCAACGTCCTGACTTTC.

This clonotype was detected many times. The CDR3 coding sequence is TGTGCCAGCAGTTTCTCCCAGGAAGGCTACACCTTC. Its translation is CASSFSQEGYTF. This chain links TRBV12-3 or TRBV12-4 with TRBJ1-2; D is unresolved. The CDR3 consists of 12 residues. Between the trimmed V and J ends, which lost 3 bases and 8 bases, there was a span of 10 bases.

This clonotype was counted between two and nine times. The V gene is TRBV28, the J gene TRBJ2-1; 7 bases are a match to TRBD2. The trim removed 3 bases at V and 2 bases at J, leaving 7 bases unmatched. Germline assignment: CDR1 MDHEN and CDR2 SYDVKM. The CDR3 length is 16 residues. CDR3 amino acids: CASSFRTGGPYNEQFF. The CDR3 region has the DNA TGTGCCAGCAGTTTCAGGACGGGAGGCCCCTACAATGAGCAGTTCTTC.

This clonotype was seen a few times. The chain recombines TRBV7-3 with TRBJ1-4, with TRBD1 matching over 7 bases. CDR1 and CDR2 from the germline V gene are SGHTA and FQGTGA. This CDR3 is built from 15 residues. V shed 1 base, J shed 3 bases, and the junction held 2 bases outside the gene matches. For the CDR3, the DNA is TGTGCCAGCAGCTTAATAGGGGGCGCTAATGAAAAACTGTTTTTT. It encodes CASSLIGGANEKLFF.

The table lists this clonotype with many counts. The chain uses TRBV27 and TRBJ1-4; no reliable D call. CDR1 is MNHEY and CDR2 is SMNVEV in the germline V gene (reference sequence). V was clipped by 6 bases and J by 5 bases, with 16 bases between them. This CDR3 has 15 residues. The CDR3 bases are TGTGCCAGCAGCCCGTCGCCCTCAGGAAATGAAAAACTGTTTTTT. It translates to CASSPSPSGNEKLFF. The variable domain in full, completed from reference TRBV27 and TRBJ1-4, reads EAQVTQNPRYLITVTGKKLTVTCSQNMNHEYMSWYRQDPGLGLRQIYYSMNVEVTDKGDVPEGYKVSRKEKRNFPLILESPSPNQTSLYFCASSPSPSGNEKLFFGSGTQLSVL.

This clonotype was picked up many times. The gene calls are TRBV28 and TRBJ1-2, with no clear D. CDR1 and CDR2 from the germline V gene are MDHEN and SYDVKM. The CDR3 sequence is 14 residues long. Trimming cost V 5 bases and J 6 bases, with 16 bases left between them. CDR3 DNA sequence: TGTGCCAGCAGTCCTCAGGCGGGCCTGGATGGCTACACCTTC. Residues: CASSPQAGLDGYTF.

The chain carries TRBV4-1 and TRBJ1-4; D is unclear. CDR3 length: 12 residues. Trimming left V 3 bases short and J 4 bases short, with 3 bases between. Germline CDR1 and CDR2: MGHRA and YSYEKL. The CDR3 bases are TGCGCCAGCAGCCACGTTAATGAAAAACTGTTTTTT. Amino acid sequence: CASSHVNEKLFF.

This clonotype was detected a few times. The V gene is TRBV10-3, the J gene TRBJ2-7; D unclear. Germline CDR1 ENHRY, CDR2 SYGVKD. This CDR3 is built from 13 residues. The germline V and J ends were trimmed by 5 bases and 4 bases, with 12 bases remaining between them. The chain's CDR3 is CAISSHEGYEQYF. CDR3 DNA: TGTGCCATCAGTTCTCATGAAGGGTACGAGCAGTACTTC.

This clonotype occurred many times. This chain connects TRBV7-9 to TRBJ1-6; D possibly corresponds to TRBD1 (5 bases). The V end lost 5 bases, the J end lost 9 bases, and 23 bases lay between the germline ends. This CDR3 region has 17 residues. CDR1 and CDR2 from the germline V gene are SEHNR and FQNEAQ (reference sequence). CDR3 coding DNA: TGTGCCAGCAGCGTCCAGCCCGGGTCTGGGGCCCCTTCACCCCTCCACTTT. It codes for CASSVQPGSGAPSPLHF.

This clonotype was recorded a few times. CDR3: CASSLGSGKSSYNEQFF. CDR3 nucleotides: TGTGCCAGCAGCTTAGGGAGCGGGAAGAGCTCCTACAATGAGCAGTTCTTC. The genes are TRBV11-2 and TRBJ2-1, with 7 nucleotides matching TRBD2. V dropped 1 base and J dropped 0; count of bases not matched to a gene: 6. The CDR3 sequence is 17 residues long. The germline V gene encodes CDR1 SGHAT and CDR2 FQNNGV.

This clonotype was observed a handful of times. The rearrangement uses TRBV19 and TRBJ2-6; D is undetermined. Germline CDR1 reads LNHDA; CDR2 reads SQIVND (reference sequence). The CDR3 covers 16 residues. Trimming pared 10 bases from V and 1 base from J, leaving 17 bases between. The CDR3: CATLNSGVSGANVLTF. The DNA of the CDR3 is TGTGCCACCCTGAACAGTGGGGTTTCTGGGGCCAACGTCCTGACTTTC.

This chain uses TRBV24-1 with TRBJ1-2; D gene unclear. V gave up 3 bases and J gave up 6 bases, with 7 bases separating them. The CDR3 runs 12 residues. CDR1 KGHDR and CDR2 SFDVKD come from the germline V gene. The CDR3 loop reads CATSDALNGYTF. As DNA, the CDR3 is TGTGCCACCAGTGATGCCCTGAATGGCTACACCTTC.